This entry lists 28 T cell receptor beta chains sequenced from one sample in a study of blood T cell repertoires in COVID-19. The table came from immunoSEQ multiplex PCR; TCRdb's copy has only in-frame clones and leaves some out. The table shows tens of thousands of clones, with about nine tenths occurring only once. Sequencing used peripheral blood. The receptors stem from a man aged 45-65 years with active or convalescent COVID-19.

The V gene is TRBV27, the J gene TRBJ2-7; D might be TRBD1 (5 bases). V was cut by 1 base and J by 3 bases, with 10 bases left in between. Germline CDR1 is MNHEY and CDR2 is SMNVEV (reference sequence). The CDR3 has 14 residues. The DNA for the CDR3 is TGTGCCAGCAGTTTATTGGCAGGGCACTACGAGCAGTACTTC. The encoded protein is CASSLLAGHYEQYF.

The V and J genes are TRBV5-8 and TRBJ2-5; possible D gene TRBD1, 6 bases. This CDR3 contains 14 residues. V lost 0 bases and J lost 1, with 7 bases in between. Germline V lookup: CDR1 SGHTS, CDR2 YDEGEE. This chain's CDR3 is CASSLVTGQETQYF. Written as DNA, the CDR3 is TGTGCCAGCAGCTTGGTGACAGGCCAAGAGACCCAGTACTTC.

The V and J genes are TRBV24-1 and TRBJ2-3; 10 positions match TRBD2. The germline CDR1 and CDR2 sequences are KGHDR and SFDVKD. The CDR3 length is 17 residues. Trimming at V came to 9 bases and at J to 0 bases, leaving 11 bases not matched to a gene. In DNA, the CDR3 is TGTGCCACCGCACAGCCCGGACTAGCGGATAGCACAGATACGCAGTATTTT. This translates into CATAQPGLADSTDTQYF.

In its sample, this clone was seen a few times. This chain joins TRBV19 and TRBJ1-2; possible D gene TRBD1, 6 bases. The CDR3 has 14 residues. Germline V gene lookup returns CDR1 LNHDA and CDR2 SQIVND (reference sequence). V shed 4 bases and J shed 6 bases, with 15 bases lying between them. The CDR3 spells CASSTLGQTNGYTF. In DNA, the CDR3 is TGTGCCAGTAGTACCCTAGGACAGACGAATGGCTACACCTTC. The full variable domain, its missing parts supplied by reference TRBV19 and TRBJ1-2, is DGGITQSPKYLFRKEGQNVTLSCEQNLNHDAMYWYRQDPGQGLRLIYYSQIVNDFQKGDIAEGYSVSREKKESFPLTVTSAQKNPTAFYLCASSTLGQTNGYTFGSGTRLTVV.

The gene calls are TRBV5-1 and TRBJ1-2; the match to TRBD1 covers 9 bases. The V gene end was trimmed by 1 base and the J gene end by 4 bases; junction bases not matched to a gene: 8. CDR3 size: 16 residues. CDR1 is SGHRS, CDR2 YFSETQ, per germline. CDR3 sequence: CASSLQPGTGSYGYTF. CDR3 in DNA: TGCGCCAGCAGCTTGCAGCCCGGGACAGGGAGCTATGGCTACACCTTC.

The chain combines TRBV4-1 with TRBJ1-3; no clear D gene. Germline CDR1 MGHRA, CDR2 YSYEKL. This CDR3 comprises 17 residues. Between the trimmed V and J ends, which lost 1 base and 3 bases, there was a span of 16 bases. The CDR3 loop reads CASSQVEGRGLGNTIYF. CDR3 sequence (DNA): TGCGCCAGCAGCCAAGTAGAAGGCCGGGGTCTTGGAAACACCATATATTTT.

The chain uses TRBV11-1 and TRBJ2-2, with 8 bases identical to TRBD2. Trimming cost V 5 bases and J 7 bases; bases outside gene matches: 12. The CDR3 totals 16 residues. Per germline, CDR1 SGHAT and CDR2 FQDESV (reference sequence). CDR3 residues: CASSHLERERGGELFF. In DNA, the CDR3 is TGTGCCAGCAGCCACCTAGAGCGGGAGAGGGGCGGGGAGCTGTTTTTT.

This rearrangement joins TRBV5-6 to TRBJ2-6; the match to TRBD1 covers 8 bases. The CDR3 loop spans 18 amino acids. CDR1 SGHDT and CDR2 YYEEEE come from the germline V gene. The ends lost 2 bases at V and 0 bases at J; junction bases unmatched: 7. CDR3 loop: CASSFLDRVHSGANVLTF. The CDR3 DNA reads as TGTGCCAGCAGCTTTTTGGACAGGGTTCACTCTGGGGCCAACGTCCTGACTTTC.

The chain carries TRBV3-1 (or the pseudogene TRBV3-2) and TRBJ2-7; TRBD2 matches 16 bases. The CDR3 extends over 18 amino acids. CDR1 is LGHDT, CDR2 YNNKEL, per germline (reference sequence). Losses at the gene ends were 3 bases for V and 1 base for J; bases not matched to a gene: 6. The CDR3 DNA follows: TGTGCCAGCAGCCATGGGACTAGCGGGAGGGCCGGTTCCTACGAGCAGTACTTC. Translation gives CASSHGTSGRAGSYEQYF.

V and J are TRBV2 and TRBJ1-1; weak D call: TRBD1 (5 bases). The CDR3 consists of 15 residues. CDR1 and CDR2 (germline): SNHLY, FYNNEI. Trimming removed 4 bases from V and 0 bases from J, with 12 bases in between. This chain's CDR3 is CASSVRGSLNTEAFF. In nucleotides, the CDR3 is TGTGCCAGCAGTGTAAGGGGCAGCTTGAACACTGAAGCTTTCTTT.

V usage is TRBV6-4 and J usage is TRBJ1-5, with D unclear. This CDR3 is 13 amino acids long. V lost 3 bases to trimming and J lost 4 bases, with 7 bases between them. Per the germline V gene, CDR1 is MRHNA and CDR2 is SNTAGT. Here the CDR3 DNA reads TGTGCCAGCAGTGAAATCCCGAATCAGCCCCAGCATTTT. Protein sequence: CASSEIPNQPQHF.

This chain's CDR3 is CASSLNRNEQFF. In DNA form, the CDR3 reads TGTGCCAGCAGCTTAAACAGAAATGAGCAGTTCTTC. This chain uses TRBV7-9 with TRBJ2-1, with D unresolved. This CDR3 region has 12 residues. V was trimmed by 2 bases and J by 7 bases, leaving 6 bases between them. Germline V gene lookup returns CDR1 SEHNR and CDR2 FQNEAQ (reference sequence).

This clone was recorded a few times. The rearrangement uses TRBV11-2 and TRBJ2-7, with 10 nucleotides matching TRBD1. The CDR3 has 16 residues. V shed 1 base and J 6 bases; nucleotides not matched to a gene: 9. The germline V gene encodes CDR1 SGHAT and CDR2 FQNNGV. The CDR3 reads CASSLGQGQGPSEQYF. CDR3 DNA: TGTGCCAGCAGCTTAGGACAGGGACAGGGGCCGAGCGAGCAGTACTTC.

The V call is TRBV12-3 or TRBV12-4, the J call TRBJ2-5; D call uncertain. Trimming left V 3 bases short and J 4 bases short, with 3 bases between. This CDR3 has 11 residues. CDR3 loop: CASSLAETQYF. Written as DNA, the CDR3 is TGTGCCAGCAGTTTGGCAGAGACCCAGTACTTC.

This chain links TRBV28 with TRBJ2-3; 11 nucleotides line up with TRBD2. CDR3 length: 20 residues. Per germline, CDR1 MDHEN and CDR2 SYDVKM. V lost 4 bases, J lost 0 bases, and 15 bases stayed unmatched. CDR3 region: CASSSTSPGLAETSTDTQYF. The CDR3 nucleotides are TGTGCCAGCAGTTCCACGTCACCGGGACTAGCGGAAACTAGCACAGATACGCAGTATTTT.

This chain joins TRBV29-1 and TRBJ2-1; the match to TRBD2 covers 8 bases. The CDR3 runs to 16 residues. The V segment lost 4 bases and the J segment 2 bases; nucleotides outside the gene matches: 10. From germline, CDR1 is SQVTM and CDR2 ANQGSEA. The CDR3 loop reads CSVVQRGGGTYNEQFF. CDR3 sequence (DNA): TGCAGCGTTGTGCAGCGAGGCGGGGGGACCTACAATGAGCAGTTCTTC.

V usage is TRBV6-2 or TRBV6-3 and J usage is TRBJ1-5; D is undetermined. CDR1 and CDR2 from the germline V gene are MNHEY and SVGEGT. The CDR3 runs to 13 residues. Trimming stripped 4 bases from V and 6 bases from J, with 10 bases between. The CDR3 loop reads CASSSATGQPQHF. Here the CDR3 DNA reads TGTGCCAGCAGTTCGGCGACGGGTCAGCCCCAGCATTTT.

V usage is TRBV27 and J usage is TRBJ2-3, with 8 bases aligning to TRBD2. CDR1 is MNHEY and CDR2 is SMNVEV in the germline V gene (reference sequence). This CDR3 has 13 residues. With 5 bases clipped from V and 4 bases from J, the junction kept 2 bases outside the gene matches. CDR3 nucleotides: TGTGCCAGCAGTCAGCGGGAGTCAGATACGCAGTATTTT. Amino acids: CASSQRESDTQYF.

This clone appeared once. This CDR3 is CASSIPLDTQYF. In nucleotides, the CDR3 is TGTGCCAGTAGTATACCATTAGATACGCAGTATTTT. The chain employs TRBV19 and TRBJ2-3; D call uncertain. Germline V CDR1 and CDR2: LNHDA, SQIVND (reference sequence). This CDR3 has 12 amino acids. Trimming removed 2 bases from V and 5 bases from J, with 5 bases in between.

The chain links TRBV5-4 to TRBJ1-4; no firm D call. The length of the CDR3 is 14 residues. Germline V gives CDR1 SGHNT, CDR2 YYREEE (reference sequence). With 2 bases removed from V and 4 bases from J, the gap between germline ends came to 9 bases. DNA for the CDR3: TGTGCCAGCAGCTTTTCCGGGTTTAATGAAAAACTGTTTTTT. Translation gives CASSFSGFNEKLFF.

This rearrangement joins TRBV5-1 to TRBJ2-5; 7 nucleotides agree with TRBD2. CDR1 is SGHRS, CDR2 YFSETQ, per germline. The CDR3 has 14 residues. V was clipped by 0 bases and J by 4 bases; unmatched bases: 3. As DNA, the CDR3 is TGCGCCAGCAGCTTGGAAGGGAGGGGAGAGACCCAGTACTTC. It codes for CASSLEGRGETQYF.

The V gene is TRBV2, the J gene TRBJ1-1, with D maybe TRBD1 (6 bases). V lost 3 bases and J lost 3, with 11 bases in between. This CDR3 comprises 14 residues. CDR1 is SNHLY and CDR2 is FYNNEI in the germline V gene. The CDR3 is CASSEGGLYTEAFF. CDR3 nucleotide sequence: TGTGCCAGCAGTGAGGGGGGGCTCTACACTGAAGCTTTCTTT.

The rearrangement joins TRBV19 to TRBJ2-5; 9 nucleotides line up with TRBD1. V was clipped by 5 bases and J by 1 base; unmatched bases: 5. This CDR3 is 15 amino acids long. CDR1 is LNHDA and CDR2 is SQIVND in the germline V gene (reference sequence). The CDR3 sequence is CASSPETGGQETQYF. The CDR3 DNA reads TGTGCCAGTAGTCCAGAGACAGGGGGCCAAGAGACCCAGTACTTC. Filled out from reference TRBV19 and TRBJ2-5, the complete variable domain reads DGGITQSPKYLFRKEGQNVTLSCEQNLNHDAMYWYRQDPGQGLRLIYYSQIVNDFQKGDIAEGYSVSREKKESFPLTVTSAQKNPTAFYLCASSPETGGQETQYFGPGTRLLVL.

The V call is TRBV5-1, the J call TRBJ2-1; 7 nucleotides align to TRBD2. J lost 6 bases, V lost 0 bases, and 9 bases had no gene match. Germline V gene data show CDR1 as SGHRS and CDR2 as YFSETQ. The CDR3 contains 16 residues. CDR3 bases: TGCGCCAGCAGCTTGGGGCTCCGGGACTACCCCAATGAGCAGTTCTTC. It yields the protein CASSLGLRDYPNEQFF.

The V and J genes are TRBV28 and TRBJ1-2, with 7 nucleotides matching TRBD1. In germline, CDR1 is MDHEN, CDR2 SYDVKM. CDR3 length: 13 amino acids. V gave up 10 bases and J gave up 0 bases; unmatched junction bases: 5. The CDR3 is CATWDSTNYGYTF. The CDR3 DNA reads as TGTGCCACCTGGGACAGTACTAACTATGGCTACACCTTC.

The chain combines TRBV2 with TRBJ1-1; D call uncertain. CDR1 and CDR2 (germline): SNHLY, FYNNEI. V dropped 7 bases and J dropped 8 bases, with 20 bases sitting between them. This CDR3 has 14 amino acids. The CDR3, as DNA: TGTGCCAGCATAGAGGTCAGCCAGTTCGAAGAAGCTTTCTTT. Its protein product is CASIEVSQFEEAFF.

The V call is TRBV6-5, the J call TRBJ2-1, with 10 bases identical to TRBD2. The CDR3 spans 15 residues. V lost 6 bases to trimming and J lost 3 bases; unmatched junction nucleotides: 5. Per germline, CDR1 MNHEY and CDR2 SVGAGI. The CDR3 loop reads CASSPTSGVYNEQFF. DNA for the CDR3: TGTGCCAGCAGCCCCACTAGCGGGGTCTACAATGAGCAGTTCTTC.

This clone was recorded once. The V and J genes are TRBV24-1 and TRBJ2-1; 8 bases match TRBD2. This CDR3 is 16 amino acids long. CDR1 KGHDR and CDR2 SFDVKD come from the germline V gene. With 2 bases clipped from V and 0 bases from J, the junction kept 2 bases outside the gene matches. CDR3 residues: CATSDWSGSSYNEQFF. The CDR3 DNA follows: TGTGCCACCAGTGATTGGAGCGGGAGCTCCTACAATGAGCAGTTCTTC.